The sequence of this T cell receptor beta chain was determined in a study of beta chain features in type 1 diabetes. Notes on the study in general: Moderately but significantly shorter TCRB CDR3s were found in Type 1 diabetes patients in all four CD4+ subsets.

The entirety of the isolated RNA underwent reverse transcription, so expressed TCRB transcripts were sequenced. This table comes from immunoSEQ multiplex PCR, and its TCRdb copy is limited to in-frame clones, with some not included. The data hold around 130,000 clones, with around 15% observed a single time. About this clone: What it recognizes is unknown.

CDR1 is MDHEN and CDR2 is SYDVKM in the germline V gene. The CDR3 runs 16 residues. Trimming at V came to 2 bases and at J to 2 bases, leaving 6 bases not matched to a gene. The sequencing input was central memory CD4+ T cells from blood. The clonotype originates from a man aged 30-40 years with type 1 diabetes. The chain has TRBV28 and TRBJ2-1; 7 bases match TRBD2. The CDR3 DNA follows: TGTGCCAGCAGTTTACCTAGCGGACAAACCTACAATGAGCAGTTCTTC. Translation gives CASSLPSGQTYNEQFF. Full variable domain (missing parts from reference TRBV28 and TRBJ2-1): DVKVTQSSRYLVKRTGEKVFLECVQDMDHENMFWYRQDPGLGLRLIYFSYDVKMKEKGDIPEGYSVSREKKERFSLILESASTNQTSMYLCASSLPSGQTYNEQFFGPGTRLTVL.